This T cell receptor (beta chain) appears in the sequencing data of a study of identical twins. TCRdb called the 5' RACE reads again in MiXCR, with one record for every CDR3 protein. This sample has some 1,600,000 distinct CDR3 sequences, with around 29% found just once. About this clonotype: Its antigen is undetermined. The junction shows a germline mismatch at one end, possibly a read error.

Study results and limitations: Interpretation of the results relied on cross-sectional statistical analysis and not on following the same donors. Cord blood beta clonotypes that were abundant carried fewer insertions, and memory repertoires showed no such trend.

The TCR comes from a newborn girl in good health. Sequenced material: cord blood.

CDR3 loop: CASGFGTSGYNEQFF. The CDR3 DNA reads as TGTGCCAGCGGCTTTGGGACTAGCGGCTACAATGAGCAGTTCTTC. The V gene is TRBV7-9, the J gene TRBJ2-1; the match to TRBD2 covers 11 bases. Germline CDR1 SEHNR, CDR2 FQNEAQ (reference sequence). CDR3 size: 15 residues. Filled out from reference TRBV7-9 and TRBJ2-1, the complete variable domain reads DTGVSQNPRHKITKRGQNVTFRCDPISEHNRLYWYRQTLGQGPEFLTYFQNEAQLEKSRLLSDRFSAERPKGSFSTLEIQRTEQGDSAMYLCASGFGTSGYNEQFFGPGTRLTVL.